This T cell receptor beta chain was documented in a study of T cell responses to AZD1222 COVID-19 vaccine. This table comes from immunoSEQ multiplex PCR, and its TCRdb copy is limited to in-frame clones, with some not included. The repertoire has about 95,000 clones, 85% to 90% of them found once; the top ten carry roughly 3.5%. The ends lost 4 bases at V and 6 bases at J; junction bases unmatched: 7. Germline V CDR1 and CDR2: MDHEN, SYDVKM. This CDR3 contains 15 residues. The chain links TRBV28 to TRBJ2-2, with TRBD2 matching 8 bases. The TCR sequence derives from an adult in good health. Sequenced material: peripheral blood, taken on day 0 of AZD1222 vaccination. This chain's CDR3 is CASSSPAGGPGELFF. The CDR3 DNA reads TGTGCCAGCAGTTCCCCTGCGGGGGGCCCCGGGGAGCTGTTTTTT.